This T cell receptor (beta chain) originates from a study of cytomegalovirus exposure and HLA in healthy donors. General study findings and limits: It was reported that TCR beta sequences correctly inferred the HLA-A and HLA-B alleles for most subjects. Prior analysis indicated that the majority of TCR beta V segments exhibited productivity approximately 87% or approximately 30% of the time.

It was with 60 Vbeta and 13 Jbeta primers that the PCR ran. Profiling relied on immunoSEQ multiplex PCR, and the TCRdb table lists in-frame clones only, not all of them. This table holds about 150,000 clones, about 84% found once. CDR3 length equals 14 residues. Germline V gene lookup returns CDR1 SGHNT and CDR2 YYREEE (reference sequence). V gave up 9 bases and J gave up 2 bases, with 16 bases separating them. Comment on this clone: Its antigen is unidentified.

The TCR originated in a woman aged 40 to 50 in good health and CMV-seropositive. The sequencing sample was made of PBMCs. This chain links TRBV5-4 with TRBJ2-3; TRBD2 might be the D (6 bases). The CDR3 sequence: CATGGAGNTDTQYF. The CDR3 DNA reads as TGTGCCACTGGTGGGGCGGGAAACACAGATACGCAGTATTTT.